Listed below are T cell receptor beta chains from one sample, sequenced in a study of beta chain features in type 1 diabetes. Profiled with immunoSEQ multiplex PCR; TCRdb holds only in-frame clones, not every one. The sample includes about 25,000 clones, about 71% seen only once; the top ten take about 1%. The sequenced sample consisted of stem cell memory CD4+ T cells from blood. The receptors were sampled from a woman aged 35 to 49 with type 1 diabetes. Each CDR3 is given with its conserved first and last residue. A D gene is named only where the DNA matches it firmly. Clone size, where shown, is once, few, many, or a class for clones that have expanded.

j_call,clone_size,d_call,cdr3_length,v_call,cdr3_aa,cdr3_nt
TRBJ1-1,few,.,13,TRBV6-6,CASSYQGDTEAFF,TGTGCCAGCAGTTACCAAGGGGACACTGAAGCTTTCTTT
TRBJ2-7,few,TRBD1,13,TRBV5-1,CASSIGGTYEQYF,TGCGCCAGCAGTATAGGGGGCACGTACGAGCAGTACTTC
TRBJ1-1,.,.,14,TRBV14,CASSQGLTNTEAFF,TGTGCCAGCAGCCAGGGACTTACGAACACTGAAGCTTTCTTT
TRBJ1-1,few,.,14,TRBV28,CASSPSGTNTEAFF,TGTGCCAGCAGTCCCAGTGGCACGAACACTGAAGCTTTCTTT
TRBJ2-2,.,TRBD1,15,TRBV5-1,CASSLYRGNTGELFF,TGCGCCAGCAGCTTATACAGGGGCAACACCGGGGAGCTGTTTTTT
TRBJ2-1,few,TRBD2,13,TRBV7-9,CASGYSGRNEQFF,TGTGCCAGCGGCTATAGCGGGAGAAATGAGCAGTTCTTC
TRBJ2-3,.,.,14,TRBV6-6,CASSYRQGGDTQYF,TGTGCCAGCAGTTACCGGCAGGGTGGCGATACGCAGTATTTT
TRBJ1-1,.,.,15,TRBV19,CASSITPFGDTEAFF,TGTGCCAGTAGTATAACTCCGTTCGGGGACACTGAAGCTTTCTTT
TRBJ2-7,.,.,18,TRBV11-2,CASSLALGPDFRPYEQYF,TGTGCCAGCAGCTTAGCTCTTGGTCCGGACTTTAGACCCTACGAGCAGTACTTC
TRBJ2-7,.,TRBD2,17,TRBV4-2,CASSLGPGLAGAYEQYF,TGTGCCAGCAGCTTAGGCCCGGGACTAGCGGGGGCCTACGAGCAGTACTTC
TRBJ1-5,few,.,14,TRBV7-2,CASSLDPRGQPQHF,TGTGCCAGCAGCTTAGACCCGAGAGGGCAGCCCCAGCATTTT
TRBJ2-2,.,.,14,TRBV28,CASRSTSDTGELFF,TGTGCCAGCAGGTCAACGAGTGACACCGGGGAGCTGTTTTTT
TRBJ1-5,.,.,16,TRBV10-3,CAISETKLTVHQPQHF,TGTGCCATCAGTGAGACTAAGTTGACCGTGCATCAGCCCCAGCATTTT
TRBJ1-1,.,.,13,TRBV19,CASGDESNTEAFF,TGTGCCAGTGGAGATGAGAGCAACACTGAAGCTTTCTTT
TRBJ1-1,few,.,14,TRBV27,CASSLLRWNTEAFF,TGTGCCAGCAGTTTACTACGGTGGAACACTGAAGCTTTCTTT
TRBJ2-7,.,TRBD2,14,TRBV2,CASSAVAGYYEQYF,TGTGCCAGCAGTGCGGTAGCGGGGTACTACGAGCAGTACTTC
TRBJ2-7,.,.,15,TRBV6-6,CASSYDSPGSYEQYF,TGTGCCAGCAGTTACGACAGTCCCGGCTCCTACGAGCAGTACTTC
TRBJ1-5,.,.,13,TRBV11-2,CASSLTGNQPQHF,TGTGCCAGCAGCTTAACAGGCAATCAGCCCCAGCATTTT
TRBJ2-7,.,TRBD1,16,TRBV4-3,CASSQGDRGVSYEQYF,TGCGCCAGCAGCCAGGGGGACAGGGGGGTCTCCTACGAGCAGTACTTC
TRBJ2-1,.,.,15,TRBV7-2,CASSPTQDRDNEQFF,TGTGCCAGCAGCCCGACCCAGGACAGAGACAATGAGCAGTTCTTC
TRBJ1-1,.,TRBD1,13,TRBV28,CASSLNRQGGAFF,TGTGCCAGCAGTTTAAACCGACAGGGTGGAGCTTTCTTT
TRBJ2-7,.,.,16,TRBV2,CASSSGDARFSYEQYF,TGTGCCAGCAGTTCGGGGGACGCGCGTTTTTCCTACGAGCAGTACTTC
TRBJ2-2,once,TRBD1,16,TRBV27,CASSDPWTGRTGELFF,TGTGCCAGCAGTGACCCCTGGACAGGGCGGACCGGGGAGCTGTTTTTT
TRBJ1-5,few,.,15,TRBV1,CTSSHRHNSNQPQHF,TGCACCAGCAGCCACCGACATAATAGCAATCAGCCCCAGCATTTT
TRBJ1-2,.,.,14,TRBV5-1,CASSGQGPNYGYTF,TGCGCCAGCAGCGGTCAGGGTCCTAACTATGGCTACACCTTC
TRBJ1-5,.,.,17,TRBV5-6,CASSLSKNRGSGQPQHF,TGTGCCAGCAGCTTGTCCAAGAATAGGGGCTCGGGTCAGCCCCAGCATTTT
TRBJ2-1,.,TRBD2,14,TRBV28,CASSPTSGKREQFF,TGTGCCAGCAGTCCAACTAGCGGGAAGCGTGAGCAGTTCTTC
TRBJ2-5,.,.,13,TRBV19,CASSHRRRETQYF,TGTGCCAGTAGTCATCGGCGGCGGGAGACCCAGTACTTC
TRBJ2-4,few,TRBD2,15,TRBV28,CASTPGLAGGHIQYF,TGTGCCAGCACTCCAGGACTAGCGGGAGGGCACATTCAGTACTTC
TRBJ1-1,few,.,14,TRBV5-4,CASSYPDRNTEAFF,TGTGCCAGCAGTTACCCTGACAGAAACACTGAAGCTTTCTTT
TRBJ1-1,.,TRBD1,14,TRBV4-1,CASSQGQGNTEAFF,TGCGCCAGCAGCCAGGGACAGGGGAACACTGAAGCTTTCTTT
TRBJ2-4,few,.,17,TRBV11-2,CASSLEISGEPKNIQYF,TGTGCCAGCAGCTTAGAGATATCGGGAGAACCCAAAAACATTCAGTACTTC
TRBJ2-1,.,.,14,TRBV11-2,CASSFSGDYNEQFF,TGTGCCAGCAGTTTTAGCGGAGACTACAATGAGCAGTTCTTC
TRBJ2-4,few,TRBD2,17,TRBV11-2,CASSLGTSGRERYIQYF,TGTGCCAGCAGCTTAGGGACTAGCGGGAGGGAGAGGTACATTCAGTACTTC
TRBJ1-6,few,.,16,TRBV9,CASSVTDSSYNSPLHF,TGTGCCAGCAGCGTTACAGACAGCTCCTATAATTCACCCCTCCACTTT
TRBJ1-1,.,.,14,TRBV7-9,CASSVLGGYTEAFF,TGTGCCAGCAGTGTACTCGGAGGGTACACTGAAGCTTTCTTT
TRBJ2-3,.,TRBD2,14,TRBV6-5,CASNLAGEPDTQYF,TGTGCCAGCAACTTAGCGGGGGAACCAGATACGCAGTATTTT
TRBJ2-7,.,TRBD1,14,TRBV10-3,CAIRALDRAEEQYF,TGTGCCATCAGGGCTTTGGACAGGGCCGAGGAGCAGTACTTC
TRBJ1-2,.,.,13,TRBV7-9,CASSRSDQAGYTF,TGTGCCAGCAGCCGAAGTGATCAGGCTGGCTACACCTTC
TRBJ2-3,once,TRBD2,16,TRBV11-2,CASSSGLAGGTDTQYF,TGTGCCAGCAGCTCGGGACTAGCGGGAGGTACAGATACGCAGTATTTT
TRBJ2-2,.,.,17,TRBV2,CASTTWGDLSNTGELFF,TGTGCCAGCACGACCTGGGGGGACCTCTCGAACACCGGGGAGCTGTTTTTT
TRBJ2-1,.,TRBD1,15,TRBV5-5,CASSVGQGRYNEQFF,TGTGCCAGCAGCGTTGGACAGGGTCGATACAATGAGCAGTTCTTC
TRBJ2-3,once,.,15,TRBV7-3,CASSLSGGNPDTQYF,TGTGCCAGCAGCTTAAGTGGGGGGAACCCAGATACGCAGTATTTT
TRBJ2-7,.,.,13,TRBV6-5,CASREAGEYEQYF,TGTGCCAGCAGAGAGGCAGGGGAGTACGAGCAGTACTTC
TRBJ2-3,.,TRBD2,17,TRBV7-2,CASSQEPSGRRTDTQYF,TGTGCCAGCAGCCAGGAGCCTAGCGGGAGGCGCACAGATACGCAGTATTTT
TRBJ1-5,few,TRBD1,15,TRBV5-1,CASSLGGQGAQPQHF,TGCGCCAGCAGCTTGGGTGGACAGGGCGCTCAGCCCCAGCATTTT
TRBJ2-7,.,.,12,TRBV11-3,CASSLERGRKYF,TGTGCCAGCAGCTTAGAGCGAGGCCGGAAGTACTTC